This TCR beta chain was profiled in a study of blood T cells in healthy people across ages (dated by TCRdb to between 2014 and 2016). About the investigation overall: Template switching captured roughly one uniquely barcoded TCR beta cDNA molecule per two T cells in model experiments. The study measured age-related changes in TCR beta repertoire diversity using deep sequencing normalized with unique cDNA molecular identifiers. The donors were split into four age groups: young (average about 16 years), middle-aged (39), aged (approximately 60) and long-lived (approximately 80). To avoid experimental bias, donors of different ages were spread randomly across the sequencing lanes. Using the same blood draw, the study looked at two additional independent replicas of 1 million unique cDNA reads for two donors, one aged 18 to 30 and the other aged 80 or older.

Concerning this clonotype itself: Its target antigen remains unknown. No quality values exist for individual bases; no much larger clone is one base distant.

There are 14 amino acids in the CDR3, from cysteine to phenylalanine inclusive. The CDR3 DNA has 42 bases and is translated from base 1. Via the germline V gene, CDR1 is SGDLS and CDR2 YYNGEE. After removal of 4 bases from V and 13 bases from J, the junction retains 12 bases not matched to a gene. Systemically healthy Caucasian individuals from Russia, some 36 in total and aged about 6 to 100 years, were included as donors. Each donor gave ten milliliters of peripheral blood, collected into EDTA-treated Vacutainer tubes. PBMCs were isolated by Ficoll-Paque density-gradient centrifugation, with at least 7 million obtained per sample. Total RNA was extracted from PBMCs with Trizol reagent, with at least 5 micrograms obtained per sample. Naive CD45RAhigh/CD27high T cell percentages were measured by flow cytometry on a PBMC aliquot from every donor. Libraries came from 5' RACE. These reads were obtained on an Illumina HiSeq 2500. A second PCR of about 6 to 11 cycles was performed with a sample-barcoded 5' primer and a J-beta primer mix. A unique molecular identifier was introduced onto each TCR beta cDNA molecule by a template-switch 5' adaptor carrying 12 random nucleotides. Each sample yielded at least 2.5 million CDR3-containing paired-end reads. First-strand cDNA synthesis was performed from all RNA using the Mint cDNA synthesis kit, with priming by a TRBC-specific oligonucleotide. Following uracil-DNA glycosylase treatment, all cDNA underwent a first 18-cycle PCR with the universal primers M1SS and BC2_uni_R. The paper's processing steps were these. Normalization of each sample was performed by random selection of 1 million high-quality reads, each carrying a distinct molecular identifier. Reads sharing molecular identifiers were discarded rather than binned into consensus sequences. MiTCR, run with a Q25 quality threshold and the strictest error-elimination algorithm, handled CDR3 identification, clonotype clustering and error correction. A nonparametric unseen species model with Euler transformation was used to estimate a lower bound on total TCR beta diversity. TCRdb's own reprocessing of the public reads used fastp at Q25 and MiXCR and kept productive beta chains. Rows with a matching CDR3 protein are joined into one entry that keeps the most common DNA and genes. TCRdb's processing, not the authors' own work, is the source of the V and J calls. The sample yields roughly 1,800,000 distinct CDR3 sequences; about 49% were counted once. The top ten constitute 2.1% of the sample.

Overall study outcomes, separate from this receptor: The percentage of naive T cells measured by flow cytometry correlated strongly with observed TCR beta diversity. Because donor CMV infection status was unknown, age-related changes in expanded clonotypes were potentially confounded. Estimates of total diversity based on one million sequenced T cells were considered lower bounds and underestimates. As age increased, observed TCR beta diversity per million T cells dropped in a roughly linear way, and a significant reduction was already evident by age 40. Compared with the aged group, more naive CD4+ T cells, fewer expanded clones and increased TCR diversity were shown by the long-lived group, suggesting age selection. Because profiling used bulk unsorted PBMCs, naive and antigen-experienced compartments could not be compared conclusively.

Sequenced sample: blood. The receptor chain draws on TRBV9 and TRBJ2-4, with 9 bases in between that match TRBD1. This clonotype originated in a woman between 40 and 50 years old in good health. The sequenced DNA: TGTGCCAGCAGCTTACCGGACAGGGGAGGTGAGCAGTACTTC. The translation is CASSLPDRGGEQYF.